These 3 T cell receptor beta chains share one sample of origin, sequenced in a study of cytomegalovirus exposure and HLA in healthy donors. Measured with immunoSEQ multiplex PCR; TCRdb has only the in-frame clones, and not every one. The sample yields hundreds of thousands of clones, roughly 89% seen once. Sequences were obtained from PBMCs. Receptor source: a woman aged 18-29 years in good health and CMV-seronegative.

This chain joins TRBV6-4 and TRBJ2-2, with a possible D match to TRBD2 (5 bases). V was trimmed by 2 bases and J by 1 base, leaving 11 bases between them. Germline V CDR1 and CDR2: MRHNA, SNTAGT. This CDR3 is 16 amino acids long. CDR3 protein: CASSDLFRGNTGELFF. The CDR3 DNA reads as TGTGCCAGCAGTGACCTCTTTCGGGGGAACACCGGGGAGCTGTTTTTT.

The chain carries TRBV7-9 and TRBJ2-7; TRBD2 matches at 10 bases. V lost 3 bases and J lost 7; bases outside the gene matches: 0. Germline V gene data show CDR1 as SEHNR and CDR2 as FQNEAQ (reference sequence). The CDR3 is 12 amino acids. CDR3 sequence reads: CASSFSGREQYF. The CDR3 region has the DNA TGTGCCAGCAGCTTTAGCGGGAGGGAGCAGTACTTC.

The rearrangement joins TRBV5-1 to TRBJ1-1; tentative D call: TRBD1 (6 bases). Germline lookup yields CDR1 SGHRS and CDR2 YFSETQ. The CDR3 contains 13 residues. With 0 bases removed from V and 5 bases from J, the gap between germline ends came to 8 bases. CDR3 coding DNA: TGCGCCAGCAGCTTGGGGACAGAGACTGAAGCTTTCTTT. The encoded protein is CASSLGTETEAFF.